Shown below are 27 T cell receptor beta chains from a single sample sequenced in a study of cytomegalovirus exposure and HLA in healthy donors. PCR primers comprised 60 Vbeta and 13 Jbeta primers. Sequenced by immunoSEQ multiplex PCR; TCRdb stores in-frame clones only, minus some. The sample holds around 93,000 clones; roughly 82% are singletons and the top ten take roughly 3.4%. The source material was PBMCs. These receptors came from a man aged 25 to 40 in good health and CMV-seropositive.

The chain couples TRBV5-1 to TRBJ2-1; D is possibly TRBD1 (6 bases). Germline loops: CDR1 SGHRS, CDR2 YFSETQ. The CDR3 contains 15 residues. Trimming took off 0 bases at V and 3 bases at J, with 10 bases between the two ends. This CDR3 reads CASSLGTANYNEQFF. The CDR3, as DNA: TGCGCCAGCAGCTTGGGGACAGCGAACTACAATGAGCAGTTCTTC.

The genes are TRBV10-3 and TRBJ1-2, with 7 positions matching TRBD1. This CDR3 has 13 residues. Germline V gives CDR1 ENHRY, CDR2 SYGVKD. The J segment lost 0 bases and the V segment lost 9 bases, leaving 4 bases of the junction unmatched. CDR3 amino acids: CAMRDSSNYGYTF. In DNA, the CDR3 is TGTGCCATGAGGGACAGCTCTAACTATGGCTACACCTTC.

The chain recombines TRBV11-2 with TRBJ2-5; 10 bases match TRBD2. J lost 3 bases, V lost 3 bases, and 7 bases had no gene match. Looked up from germline, CDR1 is SGHAT and CDR2 is FQNNGV. CDR3 size: 16 residues. DNA of the CDR3: TGTGCCAGCAGCTTTGGGGTAGCGGGAGGCGAAGAGACCCAGTACTTC. It is translated as CASSFGVAGGEETQYF.

This clone appeared once. The V call is TRBV29-1, the J call TRBJ1-4; TRBD1 matches at 10 bases. Trimming at V came to 7 bases and at J to 8 bases, leaving 10 bases not matched to a gene. The CDR3 sequence is 14 residues long. The germline CDR1 and CDR2 sequences are SQVTM and ANQGSEA. CDR3 sequence reads: CSARTRDRGEKLFF. In nucleotides, the CDR3 is TGCAGCGCCAGAACCCGGGACAGGGGCGAAAAACTGTTTTTT.

The count of this clone is one. The chain is built from TRBV19 and TRBJ1-2; 7 bases are a match to TRBD1. With V trimmed by 5 bases and J by 8 bases, 8 bases remained unmatched. Germline V gene sequence: CDR1 LNHDA, CDR2 SQIVND (reference sequence). The CDR3 extends over 13 amino acids. The CDR3, as DNA: TGTGCCAGTAGTTCCCGACAGGGAACGGGCTACACCTTC. Translated: CASSSRQGTGYTF. Using reference TRBV19 and TRBJ1-2 for the parts outside the CDR3, the full variable domain is DGGITQSPKYLFRKEGQNVTLSCEQNLNHDAMYWYRQDPGQGLRLIYYSQIVNDFQKGDIAEGYSVSREKKESFPLTVTSAQKNPTAFYLCASSSRQGTGYTFGSGTRLTVV.

This clone was seen at least ten times. The chain combines TRBV6-1 with TRBJ1-2; 8 nucleotides align to TRBD1. V was clipped by 1 base and J by 8 bases; unmatched bases: 6. The CDR3 is 14 amino acids. Germline V gene data show CDR1 as MNHNS and CDR2 as SASEGT. CDR3: CASSEEAGGSGYTF. CDR3 coding DNA: TGTGCCAGCAGTGAAGAGGCAGGGGGCAGCGGCTACACCTTC.

The chain recombines TRBV4-2 with TRBJ2-1; 11 bases agree with TRBD2. Germline CDR1 and CDR2: LGHNA and YNFKEQ. V lost 4 bases, J lost 1 base, and 3 bases stayed unmatched. There are 16 residues in the CDR3. The CDR3 reads CASSPSSGRSYNEQFF. The CDR3 DNA reads TGTGCCAGCAGCCCCTCTAGCGGGAGGTCCTACAATGAGCAGTTCTTC.

The chain joins TRBV4-1 to TRBJ2-7; 11 bases agree with TRBD2. The J segment lost 4 bases and the V segment lost 4 bases, leaving 3 bases of the junction unmatched. The length of the CDR3 is 14 residues. Germline lookup yields CDR1 MGHRA and CDR2 YSYEKL. The CDR3 DNA reads as TGCGCCAGCAGCCTACTAGCGGGAGTTTACGAGCAGTACTTC. This sequence encodes CASSLLAGVYEQYF.

The chain joins TRBV7-2 to TRBJ2-1; TRBD2 matches at 8 bases. The J segment lost 3 bases and the V segment lost 5 bases, leaving 6 bases of the junction unmatched. The CDR3 sequence is 15 residues long. Per the germline V gene, CDR1 is SGHTA and CDR2 is FQGNSA. The CDR3 sequence: CASSASGGNYNEQFF. The CDR3, as DNA: TGTGCCAGCAGCGCAAGCGGGGGAAACTACAATGAGCAGTTCTTC.

The V and J genes are TRBV4-2 and TRBJ2-7; 9 bases match TRBD1. In germline, CDR1 is LGHNA, CDR2 YNFKEQ. The V segment lost 3 bases and the J segment 5 bases; nucleotides outside the gene matches: 5. The CDR3 extends over 14 amino acids. The CDR3 DNA reads TGTGCCAGCAGCCAGGGACAGGGTAGAGACGAGCAGTACTTC. Residues: CASSQGQGRDEQYF.

This clone was counted between two and nine times. The chain links TRBV7-2 to TRBJ1-2; 12 positions match TRBD1. The CDR3 length is 15 residues. Germline CDR1 is SGHTA and CDR2 is FQGNSA. V dropped 5 bases and J dropped 5; count of bases not matched to a gene: 6. This CDR3 reads CASSPGTGGPYGYTF. The CDR3, as DNA: TGTGCCAGCAGCCCCGGGACAGGGGGCCCGTATGGCTACACCTTC.

This clone was picked up a small number of times. The DNA for the CDR3 is TGTGCCAGCAGCACCCAGGAGGAAAATGAAAAACTGTTTTTT. Its translation: CASSTQEENEKLFF. V usage is TRBV5-6 and J usage is TRBJ1-4; D gene uncertain. The CDR3 contains 14 residues. The germline V and J ends were trimmed by 4 bases and 5 bases, with 12 bases remaining between them. In germline, CDR1 is SGHDT, CDR2 YYEEEE.

The chain joins TRBV6-5 to TRBJ2-4; 9 nucleotides match TRBD1. V trimming: 3 bases; J trimming: 9 bases; junction bases outside the gene matches: 12. CDR1 is MNHEY, CDR2 SVGAGI, per germline. This CDR3 comprises 16 residues. CDR3 bases: TGTGCCAGCAGTTATCCCGGGACAGGGTGGCGGGTCATTCAGTACTTC. This encodes CASSYPGTGWRVIQYF.

Comments on this clone: At one end the junction does not follow the germline gene, possibly because of a read error. The chain recombines TRBV6-5 with TRBJ1-2; tentatively, D is TRBD1 (6 bases). The germline CDR1 and CDR2 sequences are MNHEY and SVGAGI. This CDR3 is 15 amino acids long. CDR3 loop: CASSYSGQNSYGYTF. DNA for the CDR3: TGTGCCAGCAGCTACTCCGGACAGAACTCGTATGGCTACACCTTC.

The J gene is TRBJ2-1, the V gene TRBV28; 7 bases align to TRBD2. The CDR3 is 15 residues long. Germline loops: CDR1 MDHEN, CDR2 SYDVKM. Trimming cost V 4 bases and J 5 bases; bases outside gene matches: 8. The CDR3 nucleotides read TGTGCCAGCAGTTCCGCCGGGGGGAGGAACAATGAGCAGTTCTTC. It translates to CASSSAGGRNNEQFF.

The sample holds one count of this clone. The chain employs TRBV6-6 and TRBJ2-7; 7 positions agree with TRBD2. With 6 bases clipped from V and 0 bases from J, the junction kept 5 bases outside the gene matches. CDR1 is MNHNY and CDR2 is SVGAGI in the germline V gene (reference sequence). The CDR3 is 14 amino acids. The CDR3 is CASRRLADSYEQYF. The CDR3 DNA reads as TGTGCCAGCAGGCGTCTAGCGGACTCCTACGAGCAGTACTTC.

V is TRBV7-2 and J is TRBJ2-1, with 7 bases fitting TRBD2. Germline V gene sequence: CDR1 SGHTA, CDR2 FQGNSA. V shed 5 bases, J shed 0 bases, and the junction held 10 bases outside the gene matches. There are 17 residues in the CDR3. CDR3 region: CASSGRGASGSYNEQFF. CDR3 nucleotides: TGTGCCAGCAGCGGCCGGGGTGCTAGCGGCTCCTACAATGAGCAGTTCTTC.

The rearrangement links TRBV7-6 to TRBJ2-5; 14 nucleotides line up with TRBD2. CDR1 and CDR2 (germline): SGHVS, FNYEAQ. The CDR3 extends over 16 amino acids. V shed 5 bases, J shed 5 bases, and the junction held 7 bases outside the gene matches. The CDR3 loop reads CASSLGTSGRSETQYF. Written as DNA, the CDR3 is TGTGCCAGCAGCCTCGGGACTAGCGGGAGATCTGAGACCCAGTACTTC.

The CDR3 bases are TGTGCCAGCAGCTCCACAGGGAACTATGGCTACACCTTC. This encodes CASSSTGNYGYTF. The chain carries TRBV27 and TRBJ1-2; D may be TRBD1 (6 bases). Germline V lookup: CDR1 MNHEY, CDR2 SMNVEV (reference sequence). The CDR3 consists of 13 residues. Trimming left V 6 bases short and J 2 bases short, with 10 bases between.

The rearrangement uses TRBV11-3 and TRBJ2-1; weak D call: TRBD1 (5 bases). V shed 5 bases and J shed 7 bases, with 12 bases lying between them. There are 13 residues in the CDR3. CDR1 is SGHNT and CDR2 is YENEEA in the germline V gene. CDR3 amino acids: CASSPGPGNEQFF. CDR3 DNA sequence: TGTGCCAGCAGCCCAGGCCCAGGGAATGAGCAGTTCTTC.

This clone was seen a handful of times. The rearrangement uses TRBV2 and TRBJ1-1; 9 positions match TRBD1. J was trimmed by 11 bases and V by 8 bases; bases with no gene match: 3. The germline CDR1 and CDR2 sequences are SNHLY and FYNNEI. This CDR3 comprises 10 residues. In DNA form, the CDR3 reads TGTGCCAGCGGGGACAGGGATGCTTTCTTT. Translating gives CASGDRDAFF.

The V and J genes are TRBV11-2 and TRBJ1-6; 7 nucleotides match TRBD1. The CDR3 length is 14 residues. Germline V CDR1 and CDR2: SGHAT, FQNNGV. V shed 5 bases and J 7 bases; nucleotides not matched to a gene: 5. The DNA of the CDR3 is TGTGCCAGCAGCCCGGGACAGATCAATTCACCCCTCCACTTT. This gives the protein CASSPGQINSPLHF.

The chain recombines TRBV6-6 with TRBJ2-7; the match to TRBD2 covers 7 bases. This CDR3 has 13 residues. Germline V lookup: CDR1 MNHNY, CDR2 SVGAGI (reference sequence). J gave up 3 bases and V 5 bases, and 4 bases lay outside the gene matches. The CDR3 DNA sequence: TGTGCCAGCAGTCGTTCGGGGGGCTACGAGCAGTACTTC. Encoded protein: CASSRSGGYEQYF.

This clone has just a few counts. J is TRBJ1-1 and V is TRBV10-3, with unresolved D. The ends were cut back, 10 bases at V and 4 bases at J, with 10 bases in the middle. The CDR3 runs 11 residues. Per germline, CDR1 ENHRY and CDR2 SYGVKD. CDR3 amino acids: CATSERTEAFF. CDR3 DNA sequence: TGTGCCACCTCCGAGCGCACTGAAGCTTTCTTT.

V is TRBV28 and J is TRBJ1-4; 8 positions match TRBD1. Germline CDR1 reads MDHEN; CDR2 reads SYDVKM. J lost 6 bases, V lost 6 bases, and 9 bases had no gene match. The CDR3 length is 15 residues. The CDR3 DNA reads as TGTGCCAGCAGCCGAACAGGACAGGGTGATGAAAAACTGTTTTTT. It codes for CASSRTGQGDEKLFF. The variable domain in full, with the rest retrieved from reference TRBV28 and TRBJ1-4, is DVKVTQSSRYLVKRTGEKVFLECVQDMDHENMFWYRQDPGLGLRLIYFSYDVKMKEKGDIPEGYSVSREKKERFSLILESASTNQTSMYLCASSRTGQGDEKLFFGSGTQLSVL.

This chain links TRBV6-6 with TRBJ1-1; D gene ambiguous. CDR3 length equals 13 residues. CDR1 is MNHNY, CDR2 SVGAGI, per germline (reference sequence). V was trimmed by 6 bases and J by 7 bases, leaving 15 bases between them. CDR3 DNA sequence: TGTGCCAGCAGAAACGGTCGGGAGCATGAAGCTTTCTTT. It translates to CASRNGREHEAFF.

This clone was recorded a few times. The CDR3 nucleotides are TGTGCCAGCAGTTTCCAGGGGGAAGCTTTCTTT. Its protein product is CASSFQGEAFF. The chain carries TRBV6-6 and TRBJ1-1; D possibly corresponds to TRBD1 (6 bases). From germline, CDR1 is MNHNY and CDR2 SVGAGI (reference sequence). The CDR3 is 11 residues long. The V and J ends lost 4 bases and 8 bases respectively, with 8 bases between them.